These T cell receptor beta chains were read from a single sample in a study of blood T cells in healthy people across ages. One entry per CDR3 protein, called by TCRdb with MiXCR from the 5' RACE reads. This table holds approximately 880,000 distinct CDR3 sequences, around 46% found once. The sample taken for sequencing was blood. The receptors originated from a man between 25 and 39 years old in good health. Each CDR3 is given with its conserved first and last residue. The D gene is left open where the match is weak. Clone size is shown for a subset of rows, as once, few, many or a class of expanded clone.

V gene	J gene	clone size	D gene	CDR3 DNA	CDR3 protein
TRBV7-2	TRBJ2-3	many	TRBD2	TGTGCCAGCAGCTTTCATAGCGGGGGGCGGGGAGATACGCAGTATTTT	CASSFHSGGRGDTQYF
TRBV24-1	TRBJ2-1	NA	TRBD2	TGTGCCACCAGTGATCGAAGCGGGGGGGCCTTCGATGAGCAGTTCTTC	CATSDRSGGAFDEQFF
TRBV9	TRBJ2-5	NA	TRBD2	TGTACCAGCAGCGTAGGCCCGGGGGGGAGTGAAAAGACCCAGTACTTC	CTSSVGPGGSEKTQYF
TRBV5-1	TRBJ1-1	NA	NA	TGCGCCAGCAGCTTGGGGCTCGAGAACACTGAAGCTTTCTTT	CASSLGLENTEAFF
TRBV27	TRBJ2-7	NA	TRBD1	TGTGCCAGCAGATTTGACAGGGGCAGATCCTACGAGCAGTACTTC	CASRFDRGRSYEQYF
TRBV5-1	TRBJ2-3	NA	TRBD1	TGCGCCAGCAGCTTGGCTCGGACAGGGGAAAGCACAGATACGCAGTATTTT	CASSLARTGESTDTQYF
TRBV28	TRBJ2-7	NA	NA	TGTGCCAGCAGTGAAAAAGACGAAAAGGAGTACTTC	CASSEKDEKEYF
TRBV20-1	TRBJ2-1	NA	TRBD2	TGCAGTGCTAGAGATACAAGCGGGGGGGTGGGGCAGTTCTTC	CSARDTSGGVGQFF
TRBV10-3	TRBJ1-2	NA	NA	TGTGCCATCAGTGAGCAGGGGACCCAACTCTACACCTTC	CAISEQGTQLYTF
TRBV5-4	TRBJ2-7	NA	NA	TGTGCCAGCAGCTTCTCAGGGCGAAATTACAATGAGCAGTACTTC	CASSFSGRNYNEQYF
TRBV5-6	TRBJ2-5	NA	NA	TGTGCCAGCAGCCCCGGGCCGGGAGCTGGGGGAGAGCAGTACTTC	CASSPGPGAGGEQYF
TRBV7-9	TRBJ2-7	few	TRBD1	TGTGCCAGCAGTTACCAGGGGGCCTCCTACGAGCAGTACTTC	CASSYQGASYEQYF
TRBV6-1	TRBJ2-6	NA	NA	TGTGCCAGCAGTATGACGGGTTCAATCTCTGGGGCCAACGTCCTGACTTTC	CASSMTGSISGANVLTF
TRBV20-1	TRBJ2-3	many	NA	TGCAGTGCTCGGCCCCTGACGCCGAGGGCCCCAGATACGCAGTATTTT	CSARPLTPRAPDTQYF
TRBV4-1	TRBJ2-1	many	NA	TGCGCCAGCAGCCATGAGTATGAGCAGTTCTTC	CASSHEYEQFF
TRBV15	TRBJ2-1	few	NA	TGTGCCACCAGCAGGGACGGGAACTCCTACAATGAGCAGTTCTTC	CATSRDGNSYNEQFF
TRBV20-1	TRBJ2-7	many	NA	TGCAGTGCTAGGATTTCGGCCTACGAGCAGTACTTC	CSARISAYEQYF
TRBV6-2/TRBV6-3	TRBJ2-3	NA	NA	TGTGCCAGCAGTTACTCCGGGCTTACAGATACGCAGTATTTT	CASSYSGLTDTQYF
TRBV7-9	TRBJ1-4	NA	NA	TGTGCCAGCAGCTTACGTGCGGGGTCAACTAATGAAAAACTGTTTTTT	CASSLRAGSTNEKLFF
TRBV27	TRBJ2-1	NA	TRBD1	TGTGCCAGCGGGACAGGGCTATACAATGAGCAGTTCTTC	CASGTGLYNEQFF
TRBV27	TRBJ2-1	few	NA	TGTGCCAGCAGTTATCAGGGAATCTACAATGAGCAGTTCTTC	CASSYQGIYNEQFF
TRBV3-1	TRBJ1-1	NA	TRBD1	TGTGCCAGCAGCCAAGGAGGGGGCGTTACTGAAGCTTTCTTT	CASSQGGGVTEAFF
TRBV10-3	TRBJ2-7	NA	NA	TGTGCCATCAGTGAGTCGATGCCCGAAATCAATGAGCAGTACTTC	CAISESMPEINEQYF
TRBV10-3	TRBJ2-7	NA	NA	TGTGCCATCAGTGAGTCGTCACCAGGGCTGGACGAGCAGTACTTC	CAISESSPGLDEQYF
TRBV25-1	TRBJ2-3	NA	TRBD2	TGTGCCAGCAGTGAATATCGGCGGGGGGGGGTTCCAGATAAGCAGTATTTT	CASSEYRRGGVPDKQYF
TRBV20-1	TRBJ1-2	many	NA	TGCAGTGCTAGAGATCGCCAGGGCCTCTATGGCTACACCTTC	CSARDRQGLYGYTF
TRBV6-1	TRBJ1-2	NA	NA	TGTGCCAGCAGTGTTGAGGCTACCTTAGGCGGCTACACCTTC	CASSVEATLGGYTF
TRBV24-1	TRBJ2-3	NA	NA	TGTGCCACCAGTGACCCGACAGGCGGGACAGATACGCAGTATTTT	CATSDPTGGTDTQYF
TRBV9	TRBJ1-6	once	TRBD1	TGTGCCAGCAGCGCGCGGACAGGGAGTAATTCACCCCTCCACTTT	CASSARTGSNSPLHF
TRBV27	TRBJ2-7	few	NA	TGTGCCAGCAGTTTCTGGGCGCATGGGACCAACTACGAGCAGTACTTC	CASSFWAHGTNYEQYF
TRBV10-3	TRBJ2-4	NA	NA	TGTGCCATCAGTGACCTAGCGCTAAACAAAAACATTCAGTACTTC	CAISDLALNKNIQYF
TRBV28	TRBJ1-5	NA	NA	TGTGCCAGCAGTCCTGGACAGTTAAATCAGCCCCAGCATTTT	CASSPGQLNQPQHF
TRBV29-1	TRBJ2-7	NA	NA	TGCAGCGTTGAAGAGGGACGGGGTGGGTACGAGCAGTACTTC	CSVEEGRGGYEQYF
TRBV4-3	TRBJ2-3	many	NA	TGCGCCAGCAGCCTTCGGGGCGGCCCCACAGATACGCAGTATTTT	CASSLRGGPTDTQYF
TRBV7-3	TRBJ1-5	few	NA	TGTGCCAGCAGCCCCGGACGGAATCAGCCCCAGCATTTT	CASSPGRNQPQHF
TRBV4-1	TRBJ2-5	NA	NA	TGCGCCAGCAGCCAAGATGGCCCGACGGGTGGACCCCAGTACTTC	CASSQDGPTGGPQYF
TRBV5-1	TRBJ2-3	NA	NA	TGCGCCAGCAGCCCGACAGCTACCAAGGTCACAGATACGCAGTATTTT	CASSPTATKVTDTQYF
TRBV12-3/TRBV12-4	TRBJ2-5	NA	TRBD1	TGTGCCAGCAGACCTCGGACAGGGGGCAGTGGGGAGACCCAGTACTTC	CASRPRTGGSGETQYF
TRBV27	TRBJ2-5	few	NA	TGTGCCAGCAGCTCAGCAGGGATTTATGAGACCCAGTACTTC	CASSSAGIYETQYF
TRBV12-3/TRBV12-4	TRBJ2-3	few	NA	TGTGCCAGCAGTCGGGCTGGGGACAGCACAGATACGCAGTATTTT	CASSRAGDSTDTQYF
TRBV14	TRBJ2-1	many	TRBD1	TGTGCCAGCAGCCCTCGGACAGGGGATCTCTTTAATGAGCAGTTCTTC	CASSPRTGDLFNEQFF